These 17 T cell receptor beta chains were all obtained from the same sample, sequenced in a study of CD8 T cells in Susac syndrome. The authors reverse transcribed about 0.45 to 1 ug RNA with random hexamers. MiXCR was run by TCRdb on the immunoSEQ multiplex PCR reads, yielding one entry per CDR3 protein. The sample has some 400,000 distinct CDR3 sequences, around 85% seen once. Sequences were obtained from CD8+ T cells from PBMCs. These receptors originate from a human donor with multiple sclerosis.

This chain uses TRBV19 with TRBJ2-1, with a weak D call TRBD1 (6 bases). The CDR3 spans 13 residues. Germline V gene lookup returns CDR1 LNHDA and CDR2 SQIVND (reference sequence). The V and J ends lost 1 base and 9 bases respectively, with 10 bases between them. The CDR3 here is CASSIADRTEQFF. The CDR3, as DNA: TGTGCCAGTAGTATAGCCGACAGGACTGAGCAGTTCTTC.

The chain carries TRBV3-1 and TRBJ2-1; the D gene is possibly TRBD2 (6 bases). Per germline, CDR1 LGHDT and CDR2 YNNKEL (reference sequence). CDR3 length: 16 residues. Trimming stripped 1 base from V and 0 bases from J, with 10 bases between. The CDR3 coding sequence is TGTGCCAGCAGCCAAGGTCTTAGCGGCTCCTACAATGAGCAGTTCTTC. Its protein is CASSQGLSGSYNEQFF.

In nucleotides, the CDR3 is TGTGCCAGCAGTCGACTCCGGGACTACTCAACGGGCTCCTACGAGCAGTACTTC. It codes for CASSRLRDYSTGSYEQYF. The chain is built from TRBV28 and TRBJ2-7; 7 bases match TRBD2. The CDR3 length is 18 residues. The J segment lost 0 bases and the V segment lost 5 bases, leaving 16 bases of the junction unmatched. Germline CDR1 reads MDHEN; CDR2 reads SYDVKM.

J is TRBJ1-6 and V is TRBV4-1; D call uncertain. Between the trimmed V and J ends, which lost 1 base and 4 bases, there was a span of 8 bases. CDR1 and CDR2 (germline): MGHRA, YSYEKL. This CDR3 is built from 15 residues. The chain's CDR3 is CASSQGPNYNSPLHF. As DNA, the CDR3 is TGCGCCAGCAGCCAAGGACCAAATTATAATTCACCCCTCCACTTT.

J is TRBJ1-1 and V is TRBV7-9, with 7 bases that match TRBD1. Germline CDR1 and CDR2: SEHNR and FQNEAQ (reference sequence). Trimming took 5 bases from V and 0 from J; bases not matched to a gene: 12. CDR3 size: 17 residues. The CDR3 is CASSEEGQVFMNTEAFF. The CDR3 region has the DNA TGTGCCAGCAGCGAGGAAGGACAGGTTTTCATGAACACTGAAGCTTTCTTT.

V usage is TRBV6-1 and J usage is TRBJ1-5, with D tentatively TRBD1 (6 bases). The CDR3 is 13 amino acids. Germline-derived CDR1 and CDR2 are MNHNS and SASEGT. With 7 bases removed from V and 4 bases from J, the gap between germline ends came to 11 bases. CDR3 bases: TGTGCCAGCACCGACAGGTGGAATCAGCCCCAGCATTTT. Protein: CASTDRWNQPQHF.

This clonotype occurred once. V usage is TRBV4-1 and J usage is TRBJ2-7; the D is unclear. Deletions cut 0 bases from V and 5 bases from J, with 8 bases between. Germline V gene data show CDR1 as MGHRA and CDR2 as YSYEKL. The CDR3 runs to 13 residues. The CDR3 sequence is CASSQDRHDEQYF. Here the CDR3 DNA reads TGCGCCAGCAGCCAAGATCGGCACGACGAGCAGTACTTC.

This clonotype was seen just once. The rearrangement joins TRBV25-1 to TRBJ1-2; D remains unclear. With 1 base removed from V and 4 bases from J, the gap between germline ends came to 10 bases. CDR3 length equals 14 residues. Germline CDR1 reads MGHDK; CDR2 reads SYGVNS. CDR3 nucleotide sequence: TGTGCCAGCAGTGAATGGGAAGCCCTCTATGGCTACACCTTC. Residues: CASSEWEALYGYTF.

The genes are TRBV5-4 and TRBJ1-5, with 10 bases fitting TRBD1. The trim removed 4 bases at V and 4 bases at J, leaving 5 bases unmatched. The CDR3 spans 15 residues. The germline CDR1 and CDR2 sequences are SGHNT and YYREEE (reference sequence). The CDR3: CASSQGTGVNQPQHF. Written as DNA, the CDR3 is TGTGCCAGCAGCCAGGGGACAGGGGTTAATCAGCCCCAGCATTTT.

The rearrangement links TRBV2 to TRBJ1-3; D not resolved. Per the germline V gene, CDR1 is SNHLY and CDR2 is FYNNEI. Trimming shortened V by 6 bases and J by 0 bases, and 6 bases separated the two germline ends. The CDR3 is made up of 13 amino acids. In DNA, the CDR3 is TGTGCCAGCAGACCTCGCTCTGGAAACACCATATATTTT. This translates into CASRPRSGNTIYF. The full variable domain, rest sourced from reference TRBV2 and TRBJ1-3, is EPEVTQTPSHQVTQMGQEVILRCVPISNHLYFYWYRQILGQKVEFLVSFYNNEISEKSEIFDDQFSVERPDGSNFTLKIRSTKLEDSAMYFCASRPRSGNTIYFGEGSWLTVV.

CDR3 DNA: TGTGCCAGTAGTATTGGAGTCAGCACCTACGAGCAGTACTTC. Its protein product is CASSIGVSTYEQYF. The chain employs TRBV19 and TRBJ2-7, with unresolved D. The CDR3 has 14 residues. Germline V gene data show CDR1 as LNHDA and CDR2 as SQIVND (reference sequence). V lost 3 bases, J lost 2 bases, and 11 bases lay in between. The whole variable domain, filled in from reference TRBV19 and TRBJ2-7, reads DGGITQSPKYLFRKEGQNVTLSCEQNLNHDAMYWYRQDPGQGLRLIYYSQIVNDFQKGDIAEGYSVSREKKESFPLTVTSAQKNPTAFYLCASSIGVSTYEQYFGPGTRLTVT.

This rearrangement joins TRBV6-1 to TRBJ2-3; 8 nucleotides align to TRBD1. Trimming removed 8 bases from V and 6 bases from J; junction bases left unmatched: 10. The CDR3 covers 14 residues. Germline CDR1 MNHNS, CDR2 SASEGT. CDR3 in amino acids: CASDRDRYADTQYF. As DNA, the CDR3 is TGTGCCAGCGACCGGGACAGGTATGCGGATACGCAGTATTTT.

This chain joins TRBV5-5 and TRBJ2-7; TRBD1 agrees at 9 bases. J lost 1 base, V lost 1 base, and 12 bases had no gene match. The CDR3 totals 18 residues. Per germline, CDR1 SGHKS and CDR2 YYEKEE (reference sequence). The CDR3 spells CASSLNSGQGVPSYEQYF. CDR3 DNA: TGTGCCAGCAGCTTGAATTCGGGACAGGGAGTCCCATCCTACGAGCAGTACTTC.

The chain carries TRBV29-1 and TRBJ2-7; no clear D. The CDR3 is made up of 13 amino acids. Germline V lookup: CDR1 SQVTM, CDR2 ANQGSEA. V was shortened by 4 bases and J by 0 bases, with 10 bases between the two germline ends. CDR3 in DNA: TGCAGCGTTGCCTACACAGCCTCCTACGAGCAGTACTTC. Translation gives CSVAYTASYEQYF.

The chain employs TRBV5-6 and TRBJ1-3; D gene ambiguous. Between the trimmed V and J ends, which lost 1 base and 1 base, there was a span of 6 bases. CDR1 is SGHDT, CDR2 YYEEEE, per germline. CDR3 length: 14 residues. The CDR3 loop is CASSLWVSGNTIYF. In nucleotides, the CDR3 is TGTGCCAGCAGCTTGTGGGTTTCTGGAAACACCATATATTTT.

CDR3 sequence: CASSLDSAVAEAFF. In DNA, the CDR3 is TGTGCCAGCAGCTTAGACTCCGCGGTGGCTGAAGCTTTCTTT. This sequence joins TRBV7-9 and TRBJ1-1; D ambiguous. V was trimmed by 1 base and J by 6 bases, leaving 12 bases between them. The CDR3 loop spans 14 amino acids. The V gene's germline CDR1 is SEHNR and CDR2 FQNEAQ (reference sequence).

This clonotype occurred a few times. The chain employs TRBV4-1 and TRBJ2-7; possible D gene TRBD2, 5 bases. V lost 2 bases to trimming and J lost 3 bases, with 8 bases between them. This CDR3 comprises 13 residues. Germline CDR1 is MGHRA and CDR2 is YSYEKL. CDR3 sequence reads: CASSQPGYYEQYF. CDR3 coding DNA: TGCGCCAGCAGCCAACCGGGATACTACGAGCAGTACTTC.